The next 8 T cell receptor beta chains were all read from a single sample in a study of cytomegalovirus exposure and HLA in healthy donors. This PCR relied on a set of 60 Vbeta primers and 13 Jbeta primers. Sequencing was performed with immunoSEQ multiplex PCR; in TCRdb, only in-frame clones are kept and a portion is missing. The sample shows about 130,000 clones, more than 8% of them seen only once. Sequencing was carried out using PBMCs. These receptors came from a man aged 40-55 years in good health and CMV-seronegative.

This clone was found a few times. The genes are TRBV19 and TRBJ2-7; 9 bases line up with TRBD1. The CDR3 consists of 14 residues. The germline V gene has CDR1 LNHDA and CDR2 SQIVND (reference sequence). J lost 1 base, V lost 9 bases, and 7 bases had no gene match. CDR3 DNA: TGTGCCAGCGCCCGGACAGGGGTTTCCTACGAGCAGTACTTC. Its protein product is CASARTGVSYEQYF.

This chain joins TRBV18 and TRBJ2-7, with D tentatively TRBD2 (5 bases). Trimming cost V 0 bases and J 0 bases, with 12 bases left between them. The CDR3 is made up of 16 amino acids. Germline V gene data show CDR1 as KGHSH and CDR2 as LQKENI. CDR3 sequence: CASSPPFQRSSYEQYF. CDR3 coding DNA: TGTGCCAGCTCACCACCGTTCCAGCGGAGCTCCTACGAGCAGTACTTC.

CDR3 coding DNA: TGTGCCAGCACCGACATGAGCTCCTACAATGAGCAGTTCTTC. This codes for CASTDMSSYNEQFF. This chain joins TRBV2 and TRBJ2-1; D call uncertain. The CDR3 is 14 residues long. V lost 7 bases and J 0 bases, leaving 10 bases between the germline ends. Germline CDR1 SNHLY, CDR2 FYNNEI.

This clone has more than one count but fewer than ten. V usage is TRBV7-2 and J usage is TRBJ2-7, with 7 bases lining up with TRBD2. The CDR3 totals 14 residues. Germline trimming cut 3 bases from V and 4 bases from J; bases unmatched to any gene: 6. Germline V gene sequence: CDR1 SGHTA, CDR2 FQGNSA. CDR3 sequence (DNA): TGTGCCAGCAGCTTGCCCCTAGCGGAATACGAGCAGTACTTC. Amino acid sequence: CASSLPLAEYEQYF.

This clone was counted only a few times. The chain combines TRBV7-6 with TRBJ2-5; TRBD2 is a possible D gene (6 bases). Looked up from germline, CDR1 is SGHVS and CDR2 is FNYEAQ. The CDR3 is 14 amino acids. With 1 base removed from V and 5 bases from J, the gap between germline ends came to 11 bases. CDR3 sequence: CASSLGPGVETQYF. The CDR3 DNA reads as TGTGCCAGCAGCTTAGGTCCGGGGGTGGAGACCCAGTACTTC.

The chain carries TRBV30 and TRBJ2-2; the match to TRBD2 covers 10 bases. Per germline, CDR1 GTSNPN and CDR2 SVGIG (reference sequence). CDR3 length: 16 amino acids. The ends lost 0 bases at V and 4 bases at J; junction bases unmatched: 5. The CDR3, as DNA: TGTGCCTGGAGTGTCCTAGCGGGGGCCCTCACCGGGGAGCTGTTTTTT. It specifies CAWSVLAGALTGELFF. Variable domain in full (rest from reference TRBV30 and TRBJ2-2): SQTIHQWPATLVQPVGSPLSLECTVEGTSNPNLYWYRQAAGRGLQLLFYSVGIGQISSEVPQNLSASRPQDRQFILSSKKLLLSDSGFYLCAWSVLAGALTGELFFGEGSRLTVL.

This chain links TRBV10-2 with TRBJ1-5, with 10 bases lining up with TRBD1. CDR3 length: 14 amino acids. Germline V CDR1 and CDR2: WSHSY, SAAADI. The J segment lost 1 base and the V segment lost 6 bases, leaving 0 bases of the junction unmatched. For the CDR3, the DNA is TGCGCCAGCAGGGACAGGGGGAGCAATCAGCCCCAGCATTTT. This translates into CASRDRGSNQPQHF.

The chain links TRBV29-1 to TRBJ2-3; possible D gene TRBD2, 6 bases. The CDR3 spans 15 residues. Germline assignment: CDR1 SQVTM and CDR2 ANQGSEA. With 4 bases removed from V and 3 bases from J, the gap between germline ends came to 17 bases. CDR3: CSVGVGGVKTDTQYF. The CDR3 coding sequence is TGCAGCGTTGGGGTCGGGGGAGTCAAAACAGATACGCAGTATTTT.